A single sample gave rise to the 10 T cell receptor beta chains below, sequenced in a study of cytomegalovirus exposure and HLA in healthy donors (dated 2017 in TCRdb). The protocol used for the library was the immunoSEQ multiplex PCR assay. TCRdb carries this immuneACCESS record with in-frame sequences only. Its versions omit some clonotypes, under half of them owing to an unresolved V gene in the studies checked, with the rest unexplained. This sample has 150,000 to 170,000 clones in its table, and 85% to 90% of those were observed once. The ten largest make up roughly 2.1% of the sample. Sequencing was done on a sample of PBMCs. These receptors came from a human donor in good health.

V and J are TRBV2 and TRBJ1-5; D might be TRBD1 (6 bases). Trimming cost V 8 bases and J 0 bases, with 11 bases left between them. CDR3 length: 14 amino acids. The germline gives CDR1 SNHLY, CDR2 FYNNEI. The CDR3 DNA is TGTGCCAGCGGGGCAGGGGCTAGCAATCAGCCCCAGCATTTT. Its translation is CASGAGASNQPQHF.

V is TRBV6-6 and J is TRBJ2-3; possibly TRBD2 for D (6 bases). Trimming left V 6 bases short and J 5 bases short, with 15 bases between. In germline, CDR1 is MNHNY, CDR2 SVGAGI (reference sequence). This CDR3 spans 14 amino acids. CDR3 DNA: TGTGCCAGCAGCGCGGGGTCTTCCGGAGATACGCAGTATTTT. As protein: CASSAGSSGDTQYF.

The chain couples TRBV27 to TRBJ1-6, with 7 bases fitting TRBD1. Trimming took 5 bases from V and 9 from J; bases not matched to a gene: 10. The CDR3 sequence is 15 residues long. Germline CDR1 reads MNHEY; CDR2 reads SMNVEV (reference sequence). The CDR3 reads CASSLGGGVRSPLHF. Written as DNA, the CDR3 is TGTGCCAGCAGTCTAGGGGGCGGGGTCCGTTCACCCCTCCACTTT.

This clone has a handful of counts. The CDR3 coding sequence is TGTGCCAGCAGTGCAGGGCCGGACGAGCAGTACTTC. As protein: CASSAGPDEQYF. The chain has TRBV2 and TRBJ2-7; maybe TRBD1 (5 bases). Germline V CDR1 and CDR2: SNHLY, FYNNEI. The CDR3 extends over 12 amino acids. Trimming took off 4 bases at V and 5 bases at J, with 9 bases between the two ends.

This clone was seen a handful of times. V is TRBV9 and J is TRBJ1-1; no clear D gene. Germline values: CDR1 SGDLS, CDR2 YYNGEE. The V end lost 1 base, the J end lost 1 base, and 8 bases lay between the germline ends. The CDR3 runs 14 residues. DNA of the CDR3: TGTGCCAGCAGCGTATCCCTATCGAACACTGAAGCTTTCTTT. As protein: CASSVSLSNTEAFF.

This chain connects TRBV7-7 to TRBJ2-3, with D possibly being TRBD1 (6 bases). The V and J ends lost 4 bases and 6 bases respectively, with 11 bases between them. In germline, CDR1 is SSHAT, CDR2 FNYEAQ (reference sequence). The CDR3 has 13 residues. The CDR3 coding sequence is TGTGCCAGCAGCTCTACAGGGACGGATACGCAGTATTTT. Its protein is CASSSTGTDTQYF. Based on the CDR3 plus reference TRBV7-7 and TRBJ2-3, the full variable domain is GAGVSQSPRYKVTKRGQDVTLRCDPISSHATLYWYQQALGQGPEFLTYFNYEAQPDKSGLPSDRFSAERPEGSISTLTIQRTEQRDSAMYRCASSSTGTDTQYFGPGTRLTVL.

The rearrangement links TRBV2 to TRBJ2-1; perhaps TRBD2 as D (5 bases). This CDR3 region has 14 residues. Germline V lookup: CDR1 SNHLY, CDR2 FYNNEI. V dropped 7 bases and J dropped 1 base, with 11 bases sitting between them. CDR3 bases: TGTGCCAGCACCGAGGGAAAATCCTACAATGAGCAGTTCTTC. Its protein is CASTEGKSYNEQFF.

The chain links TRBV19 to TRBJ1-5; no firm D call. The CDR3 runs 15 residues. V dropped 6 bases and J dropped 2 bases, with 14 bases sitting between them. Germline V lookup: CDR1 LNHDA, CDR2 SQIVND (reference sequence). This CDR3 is CASRLGGGRNQPQHF. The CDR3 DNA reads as TGTGCCAGTAGACTGGGCGGCGGGCGCAATCAGCCCCAGCATTTT.

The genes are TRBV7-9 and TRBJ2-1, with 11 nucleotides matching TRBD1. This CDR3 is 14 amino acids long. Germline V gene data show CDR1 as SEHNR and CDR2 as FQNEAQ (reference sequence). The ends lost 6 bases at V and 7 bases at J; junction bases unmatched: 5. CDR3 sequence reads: CASSYGTGGNEQFF. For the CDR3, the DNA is TGTGCCAGCAGTTACGGGACAGGGGGAAATGAGCAGTTCTTC. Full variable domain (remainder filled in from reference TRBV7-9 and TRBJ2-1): DTGVSQNPRHKITKRGQNVTFRCDPISEHNRLYWYRQTLGQGPEFLTYFQNEAQLEKSRLLSDRFSAERPKGSFSTLEIQRTEQGDSAMYLCASSYGTGGNEQFFGPGTRLTVL.

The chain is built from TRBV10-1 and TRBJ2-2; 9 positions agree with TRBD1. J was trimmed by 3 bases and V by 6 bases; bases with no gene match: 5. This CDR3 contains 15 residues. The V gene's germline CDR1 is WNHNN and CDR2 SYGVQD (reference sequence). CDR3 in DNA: TGCGCCAGCAGGCCGGGACAGGGCCACACCGGGGAGCTGTTTTTT. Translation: CASRPGQGHTGELFF.